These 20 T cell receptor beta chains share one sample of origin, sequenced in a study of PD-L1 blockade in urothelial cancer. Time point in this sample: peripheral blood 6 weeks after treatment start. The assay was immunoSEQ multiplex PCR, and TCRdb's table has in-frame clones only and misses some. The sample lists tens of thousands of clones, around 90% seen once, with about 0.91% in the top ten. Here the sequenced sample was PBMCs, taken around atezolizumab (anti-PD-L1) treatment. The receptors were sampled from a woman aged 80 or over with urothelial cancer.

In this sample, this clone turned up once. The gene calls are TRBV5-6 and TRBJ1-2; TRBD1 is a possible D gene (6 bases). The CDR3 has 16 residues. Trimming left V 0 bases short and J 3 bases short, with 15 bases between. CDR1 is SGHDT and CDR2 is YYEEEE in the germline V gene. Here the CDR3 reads CASSLVGTPRDYGYTF. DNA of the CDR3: TGTGCCAGCAGCTTGGTCGGGACACCCCGAGACTATGGCTACACCTTC. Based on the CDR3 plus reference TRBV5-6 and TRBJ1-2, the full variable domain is DAGVTQSPTHLIKTRGQQVTLRCSPKSGHDTVSWYQQALGQGPQFIFQYYEEEERQRGNFPDRFSGHQFPNYSSELNVNALLLGDSALYLCASSLVGTPRDYGYTFGSGTRLTVV.

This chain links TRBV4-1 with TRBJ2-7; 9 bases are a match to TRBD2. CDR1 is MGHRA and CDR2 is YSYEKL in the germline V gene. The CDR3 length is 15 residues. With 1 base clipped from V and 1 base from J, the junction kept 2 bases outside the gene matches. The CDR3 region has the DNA TGCGCCAGCAGCCAAGTAGCGGGAGCGTCCTACGAGCAGTACTTC. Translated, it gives CASSQVAGASYEQYF.

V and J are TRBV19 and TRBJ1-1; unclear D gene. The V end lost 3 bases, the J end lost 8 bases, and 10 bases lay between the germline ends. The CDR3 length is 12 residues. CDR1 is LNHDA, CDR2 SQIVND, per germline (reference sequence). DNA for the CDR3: TGTGCCAGTAGTATGGGTGGCGGCGAAGCTTTCTTT. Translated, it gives CASSMGGGEAFF.

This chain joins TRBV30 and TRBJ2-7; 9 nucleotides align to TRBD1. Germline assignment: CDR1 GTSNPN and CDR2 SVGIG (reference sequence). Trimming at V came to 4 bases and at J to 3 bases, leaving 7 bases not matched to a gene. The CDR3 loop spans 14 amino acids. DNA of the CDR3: TGTGCCTGGAAGCGAGGACAGGGGAACTACGAGCAGTACTTC. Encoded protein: CAWKRGQGNYEQYF.

DNA of the CDR3: TGTGCCAGCAGTGACCCCGGGGAGACCCAGTACTTC. Protein: CASSDPGETQYF. The chain carries TRBV6-1 and TRBJ2-5; D gene ambiguous. The germline CDR1 and CDR2 sequences are MNHNS and SASEGT. The CDR3 loop spans 12 amino acids. Trimming removed 3 bases at V and 5 bases at J, with 7 bases between.

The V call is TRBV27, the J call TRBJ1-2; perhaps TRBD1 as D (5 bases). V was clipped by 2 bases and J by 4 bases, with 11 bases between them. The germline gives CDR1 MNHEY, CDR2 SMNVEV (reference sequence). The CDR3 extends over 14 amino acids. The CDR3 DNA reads TGTGCCAGCAGTTTACGAAGGGGCCTCTATGGCTACACCTTC. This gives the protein CASSLRRGLYGYTF.

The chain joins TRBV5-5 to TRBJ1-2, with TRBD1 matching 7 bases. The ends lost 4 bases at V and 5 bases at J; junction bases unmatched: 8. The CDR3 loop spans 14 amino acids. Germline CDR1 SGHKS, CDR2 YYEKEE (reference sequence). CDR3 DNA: TGTGCCAGCAGCCCCCAAACAGGGGTGTATGGCTACACCTTC. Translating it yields CASSPQTGVYGYTF.

Here the CDR3 reads CASSRGQGASGNTIYF. The CDR3 DNA follows: TGTGCCAGCTCACGGGGACAGGGGGCTTCTGGAAACACCATATATTTT. The chain links TRBV18 to TRBJ1-3, with TRBD1 matching over 12 bases. Germline V CDR1 and CDR2: KGHSH, LQKENI. The V and J ends lost 4 bases and 1 base, in that order; junction bases with no gene match: 2. The CDR3 consists of 16 residues. Full variable domain (missing parts from reference TRBV18 and TRBJ1-3): NAGVMQNPRHLVRRRGQEARLRCSPMKGHSHVYWYRQLPEEGLKFMVYLQKENIIDESGMPKERFSAEFPKEGPSILRIQQVVRGDSAAYFCASSRGQGASGNTIYFGEGSWLTVV.

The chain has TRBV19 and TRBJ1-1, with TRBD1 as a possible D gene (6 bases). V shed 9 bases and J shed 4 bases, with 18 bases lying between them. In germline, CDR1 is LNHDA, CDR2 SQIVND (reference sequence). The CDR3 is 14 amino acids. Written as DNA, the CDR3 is TGTGCCAGCCGGGGGAGGGAAGGGGGCACTGAAGCTTTCTTT. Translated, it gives CASRGREGGTEAFF.

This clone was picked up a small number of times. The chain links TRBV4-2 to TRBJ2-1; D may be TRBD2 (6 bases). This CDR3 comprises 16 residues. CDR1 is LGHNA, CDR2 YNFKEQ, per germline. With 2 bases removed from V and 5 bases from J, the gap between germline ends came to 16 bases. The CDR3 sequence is CASSQPGLGEHNEQFF. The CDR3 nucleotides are TGTGCCAGCAGCCAACCGGGACTCGGCGAGCACAATGAGCAGTTCTTC.

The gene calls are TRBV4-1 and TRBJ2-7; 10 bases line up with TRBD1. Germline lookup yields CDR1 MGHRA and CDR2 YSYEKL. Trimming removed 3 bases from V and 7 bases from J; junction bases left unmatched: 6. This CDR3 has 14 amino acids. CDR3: CASSQRQGAGEQYF. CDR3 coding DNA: TGCGCCAGCAGCCAGCGACAGGGGGCGGGGGAGCAGTACTTC.

The CDR3 sequence is CASSPSYYEQFF. CDR3 in DNA: TGTGCCAGCAGCCCATCTTACTATGAGCAGTTCTTC. This chain uses TRBV7-9 with TRBJ2-1, with unresolved D. Germline V gene sequence: CDR1 SEHNR, CDR2 FQNEAQ (reference sequence). The CDR3 is made up of 12 amino acids. V was pared by 5 bases and J by 8 bases, with 10 bases between.

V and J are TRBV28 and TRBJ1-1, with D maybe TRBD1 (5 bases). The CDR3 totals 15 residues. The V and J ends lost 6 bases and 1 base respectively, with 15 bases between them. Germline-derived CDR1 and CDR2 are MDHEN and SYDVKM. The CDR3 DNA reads TGTGCCAGCAGCGGCCGAACCGGGGGGAACACTGAAGCTTTCTTT. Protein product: CASSGRTGGNTEAFF.

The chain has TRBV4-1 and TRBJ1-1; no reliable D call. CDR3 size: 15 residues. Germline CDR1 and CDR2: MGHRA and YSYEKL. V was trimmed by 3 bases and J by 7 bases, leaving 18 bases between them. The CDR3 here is CASSQARIEQIEAFF. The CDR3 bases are TGCGCCAGCAGCCAGGCCCGGATAGAACAGATTGAAGCTTTCTTT.

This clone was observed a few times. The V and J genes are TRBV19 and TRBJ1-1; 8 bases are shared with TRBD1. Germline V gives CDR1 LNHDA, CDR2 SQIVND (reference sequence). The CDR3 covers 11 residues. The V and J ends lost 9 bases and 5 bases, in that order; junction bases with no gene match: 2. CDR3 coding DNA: TGTGCCAGCCGACAGGGGACTGAAGCTTTCTTT. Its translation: CASRQGTEAFF.

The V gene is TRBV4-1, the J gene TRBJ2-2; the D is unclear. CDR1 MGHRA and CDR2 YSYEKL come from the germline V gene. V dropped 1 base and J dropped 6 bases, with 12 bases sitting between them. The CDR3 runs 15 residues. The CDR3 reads CASSQGQNLPGELFF. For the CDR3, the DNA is TGCGCCAGCAGCCAAGGCCAGAATCTTCCCGGGGAGCTGTTTTTT.

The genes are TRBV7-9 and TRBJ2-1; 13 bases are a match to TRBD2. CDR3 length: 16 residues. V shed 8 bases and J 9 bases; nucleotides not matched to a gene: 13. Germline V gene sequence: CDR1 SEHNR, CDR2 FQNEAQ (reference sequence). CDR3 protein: CASPTPGLAGRGEQFF. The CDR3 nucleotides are TGTGCCAGCCCGACACCGGGACTAGCGGGACGGGGTGAGCAGTTCTTC.

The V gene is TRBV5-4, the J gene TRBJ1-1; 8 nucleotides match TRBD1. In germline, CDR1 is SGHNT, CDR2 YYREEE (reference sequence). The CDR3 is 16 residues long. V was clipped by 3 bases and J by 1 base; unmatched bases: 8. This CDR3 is CASSYGQGGGNTEAFF. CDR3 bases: TGTGCCAGCAGCTACGGACAGGGAGGAGGGAACACTGAAGCTTTCTTT. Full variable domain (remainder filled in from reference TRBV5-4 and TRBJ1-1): ETGVTQSPTHLIKTRGQQVTLRCSSQSGHNTVSWYQQALGQGPQFIFQYYREEENGRGNFPPRFSGLQFPNYSSELNVNALELDDSALYLCASSYGQGGGNTEAFFGQGTRLTVV.

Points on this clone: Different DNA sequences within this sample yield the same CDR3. The CDR3 region is CASSPRDSSYEQYF. The CDR3 region has the DNA TGTGCCAGCTCACCACGGGACAGCTCCTACGAGCAGTACTTC. V gene TRBV18 combines with J gene TRBJ2-7, with 7 nucleotides matching TRBD1. The V gene's germline CDR1 is KGHSH and CDR2 LQKENI. V shed 1 base and J 0 bases; nucleotides not matched to a gene: 0. The CDR3 contains 14 residues.

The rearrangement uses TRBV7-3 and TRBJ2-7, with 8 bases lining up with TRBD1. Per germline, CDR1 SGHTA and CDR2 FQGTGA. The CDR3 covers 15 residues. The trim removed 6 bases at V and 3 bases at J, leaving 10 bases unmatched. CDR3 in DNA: TGTGCCAGCAGTCTAGGACAGGGAGGTATCTACGAGCAGTACTTC. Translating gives CASSLGQGGIYEQYF.